This T cell receptor (beta chain) was sequenced during a study of cytomegalovirus exposure and HLA in healthy donors. With 60 Vbeta and 13 Jbeta primers, the PCR was carried out. Clones were sequenced by immunoSEQ multiplex PCR, and TCRdb holds only the in-frame ones, with some missing. The sample yields 150,000 to 200,000 clones, of which the top ten take up under 6.5%. Trimming removed 4 bases from V and 2 bases from J, with 3 bases in between. The CDR3 has 12 residues. Germline CDR1 MNHNS, CDR2 SASEGT. Findings of the study overall: In a later analysis, specific HLA alleles were associated with around 17,000 TCR beta sequences at a 0.05 false discovery rate. Prediction of most subjects' HLA-A and HLA-B alleles by TCR beta sequences was reportedly accurate. The investigators catalogued 150 to 200 TCR beta chains as cytomegalovirus-associated. A later analysis found TCR association rates differed by HLA locus, highest for DRB1 and lowest for HLA-C.

With respect to this clone: Its antigen is currently unknown.

Material: PBMCs. The clonotype comes from a man aged 25-40 years in good health and CMV-seronegative. The rearrangement uses TRBV6-1 and TRBJ2-1; D unclear. The CDR3 sequence is CASSGPYNEQFF. CDR3 sequence (DNA): TGTGCCAGCAGTGGGCCCTACAATGAGCAGTTCTTC.